Sequencing of this T cell receptor beta chain was carried out in a study of OX40 agonist ivuxolimab in advanced cancers. The overall study: Three partial responders included one hepatocellular carcinoma patient and two cutaneous melanoma patients.

The study's findings and limits: In the 0.1 to 3.0 mg/kg range, CD4+ and CD8+ blood T cells had expanded clonally by week 6.

With autoimmune disease history or systemic immunosuppression, patients were excluded. Data came from immunoSEQ multiplex PCR; TCRdb stores just in-frame clones and leaves some out. The table lists about 68,000 clones, 85% to 90% of them singletons, with over 0.75% in the top ten. As concerns this clone: Antigen: not known.

The TCR was taken from an adult with an advanced solid tumor such as melanoma, head and neck, liver or kidney cancer. This material consisted of CD4+ or CD8+ T cells sorted from blood, taken in a trial of the OX40 agonist ivuxolimab.

CDR3 sequence: CATSRDASDPATNEKLFF. The DNA for the CDR3 is TGTGCCACCAGCAGAGATGCCTCGGACCCTGCAACTAATGAAAAACTGTTTTTT. The genes are TRBV15 and TRBJ1-4; unclear D gene. With 0 bases removed from V and 0 bases from J, the gap between germline ends came to 14 bases. The germline V gene has CDR1 LNHNV and CDR2 YYDKDF (reference sequence). This CDR3 spans 18 amino acids. The full variable domain, rest sourced from reference TRBV15 and TRBJ1-4, is DAMVIQNPRYQVTQFGKPVTLSCSQTLNHNVMYWYQQKSSQAPKLLFHYYDKDFNNEADTPDNFQSRRPNTSFCFLDIRSPGLGDTAMYLCATSRDASDPATNEKLFFGSGTQLSVL.